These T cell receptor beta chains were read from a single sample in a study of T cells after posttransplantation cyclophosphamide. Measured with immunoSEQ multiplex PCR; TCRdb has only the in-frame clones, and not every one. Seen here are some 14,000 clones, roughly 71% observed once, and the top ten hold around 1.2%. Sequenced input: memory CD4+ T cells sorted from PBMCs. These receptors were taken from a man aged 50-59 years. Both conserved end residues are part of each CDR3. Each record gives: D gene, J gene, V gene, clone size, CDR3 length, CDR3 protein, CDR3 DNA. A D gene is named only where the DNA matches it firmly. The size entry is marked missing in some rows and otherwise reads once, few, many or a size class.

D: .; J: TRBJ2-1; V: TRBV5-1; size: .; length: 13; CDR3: CASSFRDKSEQFF; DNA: TGCGCCAGCAGCTTCCGGGACAAAAGTGAGCAGTTCTTC
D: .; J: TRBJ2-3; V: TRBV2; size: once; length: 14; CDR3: CATKRDISSNTQYF; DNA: TGTGCCACCAAGCGGGACATCAGCAGTAATACGCAGTATTTT
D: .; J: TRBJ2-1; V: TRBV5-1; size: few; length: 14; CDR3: CASRTSPDRNEQFF; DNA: TGCGCCAGCCGCACTAGCCCCGATAGAAATGAGCAGTTCTTC
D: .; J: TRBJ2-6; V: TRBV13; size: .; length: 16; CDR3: CASSLGRTTGANVLTF; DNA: TGTGCCAGCAGCTTAGGAAGGACTACTGGGGCCAACGTCCTGACTTTC
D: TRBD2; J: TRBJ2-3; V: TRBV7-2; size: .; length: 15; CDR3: CASRRPRGGADTQYF; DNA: TGTGCCAGCAGACGACCTCGGGGGGGGGCGGATACGCAGTATTTT
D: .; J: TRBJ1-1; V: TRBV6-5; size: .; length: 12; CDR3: CASSLRGTEAFF; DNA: TGTGCCAGCAGTCTCAGGGGCACTGAAGCTTTCTTT
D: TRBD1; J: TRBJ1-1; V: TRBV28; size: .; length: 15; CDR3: CASSFGDRENTEAFF; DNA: TGTGCCAGCAGTTTTGGAGACAGGGAAAACACTGAAGCTTTCTTT
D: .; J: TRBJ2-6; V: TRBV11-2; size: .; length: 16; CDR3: CASSLTGPSGANVLTF; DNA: TGTGCCAGCAGCCTCACAGGCCCCTCTGGGGCCAACGTCCTGACTTTC
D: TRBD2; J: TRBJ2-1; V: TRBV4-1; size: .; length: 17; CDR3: CASSQEHGGGALDEQFF; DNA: TGCGCCAGCAGCCAAGAACACGGCGGGGGGGCATTGGATGAGCAGTTCTTC
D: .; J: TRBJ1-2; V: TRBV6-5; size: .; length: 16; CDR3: CASSYSGPRWGHGYTF; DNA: TGTGCCAGCAGTTACTCTGGTCCCCGATGGGGCCATGGCTACACCTTC
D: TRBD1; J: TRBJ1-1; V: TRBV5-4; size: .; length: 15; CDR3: CASRSPGQGATEAFF; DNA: TGTGCCAGCAGATCACCGGGACAGGGGGCTACTGAAGCTTTCTTT
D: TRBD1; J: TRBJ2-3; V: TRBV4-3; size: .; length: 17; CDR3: CASSQTSTGGHSDTQYF; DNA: TGCGCCAGCAGCCAAACTAGTACAGGGGGACACTCAGATACGCAGTATTTT
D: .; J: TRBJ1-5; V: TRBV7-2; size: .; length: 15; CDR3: CASSSLQGSYQPQHF; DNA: TGTGCCAGCAGCTCACTACAAGGATCATATCAGCCCCAGCATTTT
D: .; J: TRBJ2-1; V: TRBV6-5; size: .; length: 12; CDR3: CASRRGRNEQFF; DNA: TGTGCCAGCAGACGAGGGCGCAATGAGCAGTTCTTC
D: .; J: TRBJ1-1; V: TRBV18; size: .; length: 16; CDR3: CASSLDSMRGGTEAFF; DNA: TGTGCCAGCTCACTCGACAGCATGCGAGGGGGCACTGAAGCTTTCTTT
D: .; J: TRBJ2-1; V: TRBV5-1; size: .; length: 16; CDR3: CASSSGVGGLYNEQFF; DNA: TGCGCCAGCAGCTCAGGGGTGGGGGGGCTTTACAATGAGCAGTTCTTC
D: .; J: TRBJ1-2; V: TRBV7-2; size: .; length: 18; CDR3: CASSPPRGTTNKLYGYTF; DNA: TGTGCCAGCAGCCCCCCCCGGGGGACGACGAATAAACTATATGGCTACACCTTC
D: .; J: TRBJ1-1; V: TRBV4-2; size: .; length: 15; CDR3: CASSQEGGENTEAFF; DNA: TGTGCCAGCAGCCAAGAAGGGGGGGAGAACACTGAAGCTTTCTTT
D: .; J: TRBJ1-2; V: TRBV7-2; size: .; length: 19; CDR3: CASSLVAPVGGGNNYGYTF; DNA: TGTGCCAGCAGCTTAGTAGCACCGGTCGGGGGGGGTAACAACTATGGCTACACCTTC
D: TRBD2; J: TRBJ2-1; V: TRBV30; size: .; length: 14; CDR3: CAWRKAGGLEEQFF; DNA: TGTGCCTGGAGAAAAGCGGGAGGGCTAGAAGAGCAGTTCTTC
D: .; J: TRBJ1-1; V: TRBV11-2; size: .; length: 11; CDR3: CASTEVTEAFF; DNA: TGTGCCAGCACCGAGGTCACTGAAGCTTTCTTT
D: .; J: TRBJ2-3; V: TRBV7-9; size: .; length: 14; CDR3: CASSSQGGGNTQYF; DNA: TGTGCCAGCAGCTCCCAAGGGGGGGGGAATACGCAGTATTTT
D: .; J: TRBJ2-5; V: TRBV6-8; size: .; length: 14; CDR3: CASTEQGAQETQYF; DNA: TGTGCCAGCACGGAACAGGGAGCCCAAGAGACCCAGTACTTC
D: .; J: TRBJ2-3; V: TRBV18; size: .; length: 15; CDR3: CASSPPSVSTDTQYF; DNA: TGTGCCAGCTCACCACCTTCCGTTAGCACAGATACGCAGTATTTT
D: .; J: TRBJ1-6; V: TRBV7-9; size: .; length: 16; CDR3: CASSRDSLNYNSPLHF; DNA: TGTGCCAGCAGCCGGGACTCCCTAAACTATAATTCACCCCTCCACTTT
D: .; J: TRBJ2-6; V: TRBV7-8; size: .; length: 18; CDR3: CASSSHRALPSGANVLTF; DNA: TGTGCCAGCAGTTCGCACAGGGCCTTACCCTCTGGGGCCAACGTCCTGACTTTC
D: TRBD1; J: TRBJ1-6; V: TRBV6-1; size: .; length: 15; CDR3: CASSAYRGSNSPLHF; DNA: TGTGCCAGCAGTGCCTACAGGGGGTCAAACTCACCCCTCCACTTT
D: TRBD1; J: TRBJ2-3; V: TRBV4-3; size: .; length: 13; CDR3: CASSQHRGNTQYF; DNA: TGCGCCAGCAGCCAACACAGGGGAAATACGCAGTATTTT
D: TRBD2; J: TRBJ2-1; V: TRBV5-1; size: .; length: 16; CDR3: CASSLGGLAEYNEQFF; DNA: TGCGCCAGCAGCTTGGGCGGGCTAGCGGAGTACAATGAGCAGTTCTTC
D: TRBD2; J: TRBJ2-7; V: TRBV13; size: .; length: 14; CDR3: CASSLEREGTEQYF; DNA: TGTGCCAGCAGCTTAGAGCGGGAGGGAACCGAGCAGTACTTC
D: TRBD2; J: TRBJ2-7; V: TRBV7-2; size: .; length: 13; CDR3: CASSAGTTLDRYF; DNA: TGTGCCAGCAGCGCCGGGACTACCCTCGATCGGTACTTC
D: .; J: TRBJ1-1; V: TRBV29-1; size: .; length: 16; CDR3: CSVAGGTGGRNTEAFF; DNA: TGCAGCGTTGCTGGCGGGACGGGCGGCAGGAACACTGAAGCTTTCTTT
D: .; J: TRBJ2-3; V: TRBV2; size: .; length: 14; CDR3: CASRARSPGDTQYF; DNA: TGTGCCAGCAGGGCAAGAAGTCCTGGAGATACGCAGTATTTT
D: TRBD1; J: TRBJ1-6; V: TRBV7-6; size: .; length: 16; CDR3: CASSLEGQGYNSPLHF; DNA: TGTGCCAGCAGCTTAGAGGGACAGGGGTATAATTCACCCCTCCACTTT
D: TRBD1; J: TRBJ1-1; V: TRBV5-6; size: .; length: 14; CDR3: CASSQTGGETEAFF; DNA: TGTGCCAGCAGCCAAACAGGGGGTGAAACTGAAGCTTTCTTT
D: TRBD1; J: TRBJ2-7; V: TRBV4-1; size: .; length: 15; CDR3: CASSHRRQGAYEQYF; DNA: TGCGCCAGCAGCCATCGACGACAGGGCGCCTACGAGCAGTACTTC
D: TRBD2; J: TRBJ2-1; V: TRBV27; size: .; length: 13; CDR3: CASSLGEGDEQFF; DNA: TGTGCCAGCAGTTTGGGGGAGGGTGATGAGCAGTTCTTC
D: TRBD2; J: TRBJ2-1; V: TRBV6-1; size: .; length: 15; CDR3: CASQDRAGVLNEQFF; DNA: TGTGCCAGCCAAGATAGAGCGGGAGTTCTGAATGAGCAGTTCTTC
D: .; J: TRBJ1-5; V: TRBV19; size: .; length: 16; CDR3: CATNSRLQGSNQPQHF; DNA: TGTGCCACCAATTCTCGGCTCCAGGGAAGCAATCAGCCCCAGCATTTT
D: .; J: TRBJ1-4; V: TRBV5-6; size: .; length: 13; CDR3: CASSFNLDEKLFF; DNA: TGTGCCAGCAGCTTTAATCTAGATGAAAAACTGTTTTTT
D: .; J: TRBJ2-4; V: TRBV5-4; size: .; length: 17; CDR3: CASSGKAGNGGKNIQYF; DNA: TGTGCCAGCAGCGGCAAGGCCGGGAACGGGGGCAAAAACATTCAGTACTTC
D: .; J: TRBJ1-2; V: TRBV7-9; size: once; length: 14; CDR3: CASSVFGGDHGYTF; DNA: TGTGCCAGCAGTGTATTTGGGGGGGATCATGGCTACACCTTC
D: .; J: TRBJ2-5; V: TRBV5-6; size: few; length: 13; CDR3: CASSLSLAGTQYF; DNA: TGTGCCAGCAGCTTGAGTCTAGCTGGGACCCAGTACTTC
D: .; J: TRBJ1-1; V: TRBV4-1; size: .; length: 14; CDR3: CASSDRTKNTEAFF; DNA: TGCGCCAGCAGCGACAGAACTAAGAACACTGAAGCTTTCTTT
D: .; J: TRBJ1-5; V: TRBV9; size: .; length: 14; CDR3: CASSVTGSNQPQHF; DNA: TGTGCCAGCAGCGTGACAGGTAGCAATCAGCCCCAGCATTTT
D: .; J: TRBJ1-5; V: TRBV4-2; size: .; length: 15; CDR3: CASSQAFRESQPQHF; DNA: TGTGCCAGCAGCCAAGCCTTCAGGGAATCTCAGCCCCAGCATTTT
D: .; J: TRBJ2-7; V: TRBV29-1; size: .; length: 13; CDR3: CATREMEGYEQYF; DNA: TGCGCTACGCGGGAAATGGAGGGTTACGAGCAGTACTTC
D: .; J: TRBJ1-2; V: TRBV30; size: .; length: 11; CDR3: CACLTGYGYTF; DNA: TGTGCCTGCCTGACAGGCTATGGCTACACCTTC
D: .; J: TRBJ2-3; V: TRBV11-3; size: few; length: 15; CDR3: CASKLGGAGIDTQYF; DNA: TGTGCCAGCAAGTTGGGAGGAGCCGGAATAGATACGCAGTATTTT
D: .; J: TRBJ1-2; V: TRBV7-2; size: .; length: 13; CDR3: CASSPRRQDGYTF; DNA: TGTGCCAGCAGCCCGCGACGACAGGATGGCTACACCTTC
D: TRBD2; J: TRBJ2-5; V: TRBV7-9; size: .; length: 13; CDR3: CITLRGKWETQYF; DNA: TGTATCACTTTGCGGGGGAAGTGGGAGACCCAGTACTTC
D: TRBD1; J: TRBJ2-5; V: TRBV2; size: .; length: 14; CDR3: CASSRQGTQETQYF; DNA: TGTGCCAGCAGCCGACAGGGGACCCAAGAGACCCAGTACTTC
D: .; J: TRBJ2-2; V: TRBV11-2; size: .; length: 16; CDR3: CASSLVSGSNTGELFF; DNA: TGTGCCAGCAGCTTAGTATCCGGGAGTAACACCGGGGAGCTGTTTTTT
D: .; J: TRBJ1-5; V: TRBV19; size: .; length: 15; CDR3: CASSPPVSSNQPQHF; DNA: TGTGCCAGTAGTCCCCCGGTGTCTAGCAATCAGCCCCAGCATTTT
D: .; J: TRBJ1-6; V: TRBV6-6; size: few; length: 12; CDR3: CASRGGNSPLHF; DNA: TGTGCCAGCAGGGGGGGTAATTCACCCCTCCACTTT
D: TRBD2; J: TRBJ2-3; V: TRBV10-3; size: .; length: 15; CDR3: CAISPSGGGLDTQYF; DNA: TGTGCCATCAGTCCTAGCGGAGGAGGTCTAGATACGCAGTATTTT
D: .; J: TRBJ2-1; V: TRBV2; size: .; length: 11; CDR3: CASTQKEGQFF; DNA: TGTGCCAGCACCCAAAAGGAGGGGCAGTTCTTC
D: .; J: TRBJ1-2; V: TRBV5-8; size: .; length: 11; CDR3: CASSFGPGYTF; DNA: TGTGCCAGCAGCTTTGGGCCGGGCTACACCTTC
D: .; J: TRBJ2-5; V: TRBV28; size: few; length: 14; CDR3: CASSAYAGLETQYF; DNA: TGTGCCAGCAGTGCTTACGCAGGGTTAGAGACCCAGTACTTC